This passage covers 27 T cell receptor beta chains from one sample sequenced in a study of OX40 agonist ivuxolimab in advanced cancers. Libraries were prepared by immunoSEQ multiplex PCR; TCRdb keeps only in-frame clonotypes and omits some of them. The sample contains around 98,000 clones, around 90% of which appear only once. Material: CD4+ or CD8+ T cells sorted from blood, obtained in a trial of the OX40 agonist ivuxolimab. These receptors all stem from an adult with an advanced solid tumor such as melanoma, head and neck, liver or kidney cancer.

The V call is TRBV11-2, the J call TRBJ2-7; TRBD1 matches 9 bases. V trimming: 5 bases; J trimming: 3 bases; junction bases outside the gene matches: 2. CDR3 length: 13 residues. From germline, CDR1 is SGHAT and CDR2 FQNNGV. CDR3 protein: CASSTDRGYEQYF. The CDR3 DNA reads TGTGCCAGCAGCACGGACAGGGGCTACGAGCAGTACTTC.

The chain combines TRBV6-6 with TRBJ1-4; 9 bases fit TRBD1. J gave up 7 bases and V 1 base, and 4 bases lay outside the gene matches. CDR3 length equals 15 residues. CDR1 and CDR2 (germline): MNHNY, SVGAGI (reference sequence). The CDR3 region is CASSYFGTGSEKLFF. CDR3 coding DNA: TGTGCCAGCAGTTACTTTGGGACAGGGAGTGAAAAACTGTTTTTT.

V usage is TRBV6-6 and J usage is TRBJ1-2; D not certain. Germline CDR1 and CDR2: MNHNY and SVGAGI (reference sequence). The length of the CDR3 is 13 residues. Trimming took 6 bases from V and 2 from J, leaving 10 bases between them. The CDR3: CASRATMNYGYTF. Written as DNA, the CDR3 is TGTGCCAGCAGGGCGACAATGAACTATGGCTACACCTTC.

The genes are TRBV19 and TRBJ1-5; weak D call: TRBD1 (5 bases). V was shortened by 7 bases and J by 7 bases, with 14 bases between the two germline ends. This CDR3 is 13 amino acids long. The germline V gene encodes CDR1 LNHDA and CDR2 SQIVND (reference sequence). The CDR3 region is CASMGRDYQPQHF. The DNA of the CDR3 is TGTGCCAGTATGGGCAGGGACTACCAGCCCCAGCATTTT.

The chain recombines TRBV6-1 with TRBJ1-1; no reliable D call. The CDR3 consists of 14 residues. Germline V gene sequence: CDR1 MNHNS, CDR2 SASEGT. V lost 0 bases and J lost 6, with 11 bases in between. CDR3 sequence (DNA): TGTGCCAGCAGTGAAGCGAGCTTTCCGGCTGAAGCTTTCTTT. Protein: CASSEASFPAEAFF.

This chain connects TRBV9 to TRBJ1-1; D unclear. V lost 0 bases to trimming and J lost 3 bases, with 9 bases between them. Germline V gene sequence: CDR1 SGDLS, CDR2 YYNGEE. This CDR3 is built from 14 residues. CDR3 protein: CASSVDLTDTEAFF. The CDR3 DNA follows: TGTGCCAGCAGCGTAGATCTGACGGACACTGAAGCTTTCTTT.

The chain has TRBV2 and TRBJ1-4; tentative D call: TRBD1 (5 bases). The CDR3 is 11 amino acids. The germline gives CDR1 SNHLY, CDR2 FYNNEI. V was cut by 10 bases and J by 8 bases, with 11 bases left in between. This chain's CDR3 is CATKQEEKLFF. The CDR3 bases are TGTGCCACTAAACAGGAGGAAAAACTGTTTTTT. Full variable domain (remainder filled in from reference TRBV2 and TRBJ1-4): EPEVTQTPSHQVTQMGQEVILRCVPISNHLYFYWYRQILGQKVEFLVSFYNNEISEKSEIFDDQFSVERPDGSNFTLKIRSTKLEDSAMYFCATKQEEKLFFGSGTQLSVL.

The rearrangement links TRBV5-6 to TRBJ2-2; D ambiguous. Germline-derived CDR1 and CDR2 are SGHDT and YYEEEE. V dropped 0 bases and J dropped 4 bases, with 4 bases sitting between them. This CDR3 is 13 amino acids long. This chain's CDR3 is CASSLETTGELFF. As DNA, the CDR3 is TGTGCCAGCAGCTTGGAGACCACCGGGGAGCTGTTTTTT.

The chain recombines TRBV5-1 with TRBJ1-6; D gene uncertain. The germline V gene has CDR1 SGHRS and CDR2 YFSETQ. The CDR3 length is 15 residues. V gave up 0 bases and J gave up 0 bases, with 4 bases separating them. The CDR3 here is CASSLDSSYNSPLHF. The CDR3 DNA reads as TGCGCCAGCAGCTTGGACAGCTCCTATAATTCACCCCTCCACTTT.

The chain couples TRBV10-3 to TRBJ1-2, with D maybe TRBD1 (6 bases). Germline V gene sequence: CDR1 ENHRY, CDR2 SYGVKD. The CDR3 has 15 residues. V dropped 7 bases and J dropped 7 bases, with 22 bases sitting between them. The CDR3 sequence is CAINSPGAEVSGYTF. Here the CDR3 DNA reads TGTGCCATCAATTCTCCGGGGGCGGAGGTTAGTGGCTACACCTTC.

V usage is TRBV18 and J usage is TRBJ2-7; either TRBD1 or TRBD2 may supply D (6 bases each). CDR1 and CDR2 from the germline V gene are KGHSH and LQKENI. This CDR3 region has 13 residues. V was pared by 3 bases and J by 2 bases, with 8 bases between. As DNA, the CDR3 is TGTGCCAGCTCACCGAGGGGGGCCTACGAGCAGTACTTC. This encodes CASSPRGAYEQYF.

This clone was detected only once. The chain employs TRBV5-1 and TRBJ1-3; D is undetermined. V was clipped by 4 bases and J by 2 bases, with 13 bases between them. This CDR3 spans 15 amino acids. The V gene's germline CDR1 is SGHRS and CDR2 YFSETQ. The CDR3 loop is CASSLNLGAGNTIYF. CDR3 DNA sequence: TGCGCCAGCAGCCTAAACTTGGGTGCTGGAAACACCATATATTTT.

This sequence joins TRBV11-3 and TRBJ2-2; 7 bases agree with TRBD1. Germline-derived CDR1 and CDR2 are SGHNT and YENEEA. Trimming cost V 5 bases and J 6 bases; bases outside gene matches: 6. The CDR3 is 14 residues long. CDR3 sequence (DNA): TGTGCCAGCAGCATACGCGACAGGGCCGGGGAGCTGTTTTTT. This sequence encodes CASSIRDRAGELFF. Using reference TRBV11-3 and TRBJ2-2 for the parts outside the CDR3, the full variable domain is EAGVVQSPRYKIIEKKQPVAFWCNPISGHNTLYWYLQNLGQGPELLIRYENEEAVDDSQLPKDRFSAERLKGVDSTLKIQPAELGDSAVYLCASSIRDRAGELFFGEGSRLTVL.

The chain carries TRBV28 and TRBJ2-7, with D possibly TRBD1 on 6 matching bases. The V gene lost 9 bases and the J gene lost 3 bases, with 12 bases spanning the gap. This CDR3 is built from 12 residues. CDR1 and CDR2 (germline): MDHEN, SYDVKM. Here the CDR3 DNA reads TGTGCCAGTAACTCCAGGGGCTACGAGCAGTACTTC. Its protein is CASNSRGYEQYF. The variable domain in full, completed from reference TRBV28 and TRBJ2-7, reads DVKVTQSSRYLVKRTGEKVFLECVQDMDHENMFWYRQDPGLGLRLIYFSYDVKMKEKGDIPEGYSVSREKKERFSLILESASTNQTSMYLCASNSRGYEQYFGPGTRLTVT.

The chain employs TRBV7-9 and TRBJ2-5; 7 bases line up with TRBD1. The junction had 6 bases not matched to a gene; V was cut back by 3 bases and J by 5 bases. CDR3 length: 14 amino acids. In germline, CDR1 is SEHNR, CDR2 FQNEAQ (reference sequence). The CDR3: CASSFRQGGETQYF. As DNA, the CDR3 is TGTGCCAGCAGCTTTAGACAGGGCGGGGAGACCCAGTACTTC.

CDR3 DNA sequence: TGTGCCATCAGTCGTTCTGATCAGCCCCAGCATTTT. It encodes CAISRSDQPQHF. This chain joins TRBV10-3 and TRBJ1-5; D is ambiguous. V lost 5 bases, J lost 5 bases, and 7 bases lay in between. The CDR3 consists of 12 residues. Germline CDR1 is ENHRY and CDR2 is SYGVKD.

This rearrangement joins TRBV27 to TRBJ1-5; 7 nucleotides align to TRBD1. Trimming took 5 bases from V and 0 from J; bases not matched to a gene: 4. CDR3 length: 15 amino acids. Germline loops: CDR1 MNHEY, CDR2 SMNVEV (reference sequence). In DNA, the CDR3 is TGTGCCAGCAGTCCCTACAGGGGTAGCAATCAGCCCCAGCATTTT. Translation: CASSPYRGSNQPQHF.

The chain recombines TRBV7-7 with TRBJ2-1, with D possibly being TRBD2 (5 bases). V shed 5 bases and J shed 12 bases, with 26 bases lying between them. Germline V CDR1 and CDR2: SSHAT, FNYEAQ (reference sequence). This CDR3 is built from 16 residues. CDR3 sequence (DNA): TGTGCCAGCAGCCCTAGCATATCTACGGGCGGAAGGATGCAGTTCTTC. It specifies CASSPSISTGGRMQFF.

The chain is built from TRBV5-6 and TRBJ2-1; no clear D gene. Trimming left V 4 bases short and J 6 bases short, with 11 bases between. This CDR3 has 13 amino acids. Germline CDR1 and CDR2: SGHDT and YYEEEE. The CDR3 DNA is TGTGCCAGCAGCGTCGATTGGGGCAATGAGCAGTTCTTC. Translation gives CASSVDWGNEQFF.

The chain's CDR3 is CASSLGLGGDEKLFF. Written as DNA, the CDR3 is TGCGCCAGCAGCTTGGGACTGGGTGGGGATGAAAAACTGTTTTTT. J is TRBJ1-4 and V is TRBV5-1, with no clear D. V was clipped by 0 bases and J by 6 bases, with 12 bases between them. This CDR3 is built from 15 residues. Germline V lookup: CDR1 SGHRS, CDR2 YFSETQ.

The table lists this clone with a few counts. The V call is TRBV2, the J call TRBJ1-5; possibly TRBD1 for D (6 bases). CDR1 is SNHLY, CDR2 FYNNEI, per germline. This CDR3 is built from 14 residues. The germline V and J ends were trimmed by 6 bases and 5 bases, with 14 bases remaining between them. CDR3 coding DNA: TGTGCCAGCAGAGGCACAGGGACGCATCAGCCCCAGCATTTT. Its translation is CASRGTGTHQPQHF.

J is TRBJ2-7 and V is TRBV2; no reliable D call. V lost 1 base and J lost 4, with 14 bases in between. The germline CDR1 and CDR2 sequences are SNHLY and FYNNEI. The CDR3 consists of 15 residues. The CDR3 coding sequence is TGTGCCAGCAGTGAAGTTCTGTTCGGGCGATACGAGCAGTACTTC. Its translation: CASSEVLFGRYEQYF.

V gene TRBV4-3 combines with J gene TRBJ2-3; 11 nucleotides align to TRBD2. CDR1 LGHNA and CDR2 YSLEER come from the germline V gene. The CDR3 is made up of 16 amino acids. V shed 2 bases, J shed 6 bases, and the junction held 7 bases outside the gene matches. The CDR3 DNA is TGCGCCAGCAGCCAAACTAGCGGGGGCCCCGGGGATACGCAGTATTTT. It codes for CASSQTSGGPGDTQYF.

The chain has TRBV5-4 and TRBJ1-2; D might be TRBD1 (6 bases). The CDR3 spans 13 residues. The ends were cut back, 4 bases at V and 8 bases at J, with 15 bases in the middle. CDR1 and CDR2 (germline): SGHNT, YYREEE (reference sequence). The CDR3 region is CASSPGAGDGYTF. The CDR3 DNA sequence: TGTGCCAGCAGCCCCGGGGCAGGGGACGGCTACACCTTC.

The J gene is TRBJ1-4, the V gene TRBV9, with a tentative D call TRBD1 (5 bases). CDR3 length: 13 amino acids. Trimming removed 3 bases at V and 3 bases at J, with 6 bases between. From germline, CDR1 is SGDLS and CDR2 YYNGEE. In nucleotides, the CDR3 is TGTGCCAGCAGCGCGGGGGCTAATGAAAAACTGTTTTTT. This sequence encodes CASSAGANEKLFF.

This sequence joins TRBV5-1 and TRBJ1-1; D uncertain. The germline V and J ends were trimmed by 4 bases and 8 bases, with 15 bases remaining between them. The CDR3 runs 13 residues. Per the germline V gene, CDR1 is SGHRS and CDR2 is YFSETQ. CDR3 protein: CASSQRNGLEAFF. The CDR3 DNA follows: TGCGCCAGCAGCCAACGAAACGGTTTAGAAGCTTTCTTT.

The chain combines TRBV18 with TRBJ1-5; no definite D call. CDR1 KGHSH and CDR2 LQKENI come from the germline V gene. This CDR3 is 14 amino acids long. V lost 6 bases and J lost 4, with 13 bases in between. The CDR3 sequence is CASSSPEDNQPQHF. Here the CDR3 DNA reads TGTGCCAGCTCTTCCCCGGAAGATAATCAGCCCCAGCATTTT.